This entry features one T cell receptor beta chain sequence. The antigen remains unidentified. The data were obtained in a study of T cell responses to AZD1222 COVID-19 vaccine. Study-wide findings and caveats: It should be noted that donors were predominantly white British and more often female, and clonal diversity was possibly underestimated. Only 5 or 6 people who got AZD1222 tested seropositive at baseline. The study found Spike-specific TCR breadth and depth rose after two AZD1222 doses.

This table comes from immunoSEQ multiplex PCR, and its TCRdb copy is limited to in-frame clones, with some not included. The repertoire includes about 150,000 clones, roughly nine tenths of them detected once, and around 7.6% sits in the top ten. The specimen was peripheral blood, collected 28 days after the second dose of the MenACWY control vaccine. This TCR derives from an adult who received the MenACWY meningococcal vaccine as a control.

Here the CDR3 DNA reads TGTGCCAGCAGCGTAGTTCCCAGGGGTGTCGTGCATGAGCAGTTCTTC. Translated, it gives CASSVVPRGVVHEQFF. The gene calls are TRBV9 and TRBJ2-1, with D maybe TRBD1 (6 bases). CDR1 is SGDLS, CDR2 YYNGEE, per germline. The CDR3 covers 16 residues. Trimming pared 0 bases from V and 8 bases from J, leaving 18 bases between.